This T cell receptor (beta chain) comes out of a study of CD8 T cells in Susac syndrome. Random hexamers were used to reverse transcribe the RNA input (about 0.5 to 1 ug). TCRdb re-analysed the immunoSEQ multiplex PCR reads in MiXCR, keeping a single row per CDR3 protein. The data contain fewer than 150,000 distinct CDR3 sequences, approximately 95% of them seen just once; the ten biggest clones take up 0.25% to 0.3%. Germline CDR1 reads MNHEY; CDR2 reads SMNVEV (reference sequence). The CDR3 covers 15 residues. The V segment lost 5 bases and the J segment 4 bases; nucleotides outside the gene matches: 11.

This TCR was recovered from a human donor in good health. Sequencing was carried out using CD8+ T cells from PBMCs. V and J are TRBV27 and TRBJ2-7; 7 nucleotides align to TRBD2. CDR3 residues: CASSLLSGGQYEQYF. The CDR3 region has the DNA TGTGCCAGCAGTCTACTATCGGGAGGTCAATACGAGCAGTACTTC.